This T cell receptor (beta chain) was sequenced in a study of shared clonotypes between healthy human individuals (dated by TCRdb to 2019 to 2021). A note on the overall study: A few men and a couple of women, aged 18 to 49 years, made up the cohort. For each donor, CD4 naive and CD4 memory were each given three plates, CD8 naive was given two plates, and CD8 memory was given one plate. To estimate repertoire size and how much clonotypes are shared between individuals, the study performed deep sequencing of blood TCR repertoires from 4 to 6 healthy adults. Different laboratories and diverse techniques were used to prepare libraries and sequence TCR repertoires, to increase sequencing depth and limit assay-specific biases. Each donor's leukapheresis produced roughly between roughly 0.85 and 9 billion PBMCs. The paper's findings and limits, for the study overall: Larger estimated clonotype richness was generally found for naive subsets than for memory subsets. Based on pairwise subsampling, the degree of clonotype sharing among donors was expected to be affected by sequencing depth. Around 5.4% of naive CD4, 3.5% of naive CD8, about 2.5% of memory CD4, and about 0.4% of memory CD8 clonotypes were shared across a few donors. Because the study included a small number of donors, the genetic and exposure-history diversity represented was limited. Clonotypes shared by all four sorted-subset donors showed higher generation probabilities than non-shared clonotypes. Sampling was restricted to blood, and TCR repertoires in tissue are likely to differ from TCR repertoires in blood. Even with the large sequencing depth, rarefaction of the sorted-subset datasets indicated that sequencing was incomplete.

CD8 naive samples were CD45RO-negative cells positively selected for CCR7, giving a CD45RA+CCR7+ population that excluded TemRA cells. The donors were healthy, HIV-negative adults who had no recently reported acute infections or vaccinations. Only Caucasian adults living in Nashville, Tennessee, USA were represented among the donors. Blood was obtained by leukapheresis, after which PBMCs were separated by Ficoll-Histopaque density gradient centrifugation and cryopreserved in liquid nitrogen vapor phase. Analytical flow cytometry was used to check the purity and quantity of each magnetically sorted T cell population. Genomic DNA was isolated from every sorted fraction and measured by UV absorbance on a Nanodrop 2000c. Compared with germline, V lacks 3 bases and J lacks 3 bases; bases without a gene match: 7. The CDR3 runs 15 amino acids, cysteine and phenylalanine included. Here the CDR3 DNA is all that survives: 45 bases in frame from base 1. In the germline V gene, CDR1 corresponds to SGDLS and CDR2 to YYNGEE.

Using the deep immunoSEQ assay, TCR CDR3 regions were amplified from genomic DNA by multiplex PCR. Genomic DNA extracted from each cell subset was distributed evenly over all wells of several immunoSEQ 96-well plates, and each plate served as one replicate. For sorted subsets, about 210 ng of genomic DNA, equivalent to 25,000 to 35,000 T cell genomes, went into each replicate PCR. The purified libraries were quantified using a Qubit 3.0 fluorometer, sized with a Bioanalyzer 2100, and then quantified again using the KAPA Library Quantification kit. Every immunoSEQ 96-well plate was sequenced on a separate single-read 150-cycle Illumina NextSeq 550 flow cell. Per the source publication's procedure: The immunoSEQ output contained only junctional sequences without quality scores, so filtering could not match that applied to full-length reads. Sequences were annotated with PyIR, a Python wrapper for IgBLAST v1.9, and V/J genes and CDR3 were assigned using IMGT germline references. Reads were removed for weak V/J assignments (E-value above 1e-6), missing CDR3, stop codons, out-of-frame junctions, or ambiguous translated residues. A V3J clonotype was defined by an identical inferred V gene, J gene, and CDR3 amino acid sequence. To compute the percentage overlap between repertoires, the number of shared unique clonotypes was divided by the size of the smaller repertoire. RTK rarefaction, the Chao1 estimator, and Recon v2.1 estimates of unobserved clonotypes were used to assess repertoire richness. For all TCRbeta clonotypes obtained by the gDNA method from a few donors, generation probabilities were computed with OLGA. TCRdb took over this immuneACCESS table, retaining in-frame rearrangements with V and J assigned. Such tables are incomplete; in checked studies, under half of the missing clones stem from an unresolved V gene, and the remainder is unexplained. V, J and clone size are those of that table, while D and trimming were read from the DNA. The table for this sample lists about 2.1 million clones; 90% to 95% of them were counted only once. The ten largest clones represent 1.5% to 2% of the sample.

This clone has a single count. Its recognized antigen is unknown. Per-base qualities were not stored, and no clone one base away is much larger. The rearranged chain carries TRBV9 and TRBJ2-3, with 7 bases aligning to TRBD2. The receptor was derived from a man aged 18 to 30 in good health. Some clones in this sample may be carry-over from other donors' samples. The specimen was naive CD8+ T cells from PBMCs. The cell subset or site label on this specimen signifies: CD45RA+CCR7+. The CDR3 is CASSAGLGRTDTQYF. The nucleotide sequence is given as TGTGCCAGCAGCGCCGGACTAGGGCGTACAGATACGCAGTATTTT.